This T cell receptor (beta chain) was sequenced during a study of CD8+ T cells in alopecia areata. J gave up 5 bases and V 6 bases, and 13 bases lay outside the gene matches. The CDR3 sequence is 15 residues long. CDR1 and CDR2 from the germline V gene are MNHEY and SVGAGI. RNA was extracted and reverse transcribed into cDNA as the sequencing template. Data came from immunoSEQ multiplex PCR; TCRdb stores just in-frame clones and leaves some out. The data hold approximately 65,000 clones, with about 44% observed a single time. The clonotype originates from a human donor with alopecia areata. The sequencing here drew on CD8+ T cells sorted from blood, taken at week 0. This chain joins TRBV6-5 and TRBJ2-7; 7 bases agree with TRBD2. The CDR3 loop reads CASSHLRGGAHEQYF. The CDR3 bases are TGTGCCAGCAGCCACCTCCGGGGAGGGGCCCACGAGCAGTACTTC.